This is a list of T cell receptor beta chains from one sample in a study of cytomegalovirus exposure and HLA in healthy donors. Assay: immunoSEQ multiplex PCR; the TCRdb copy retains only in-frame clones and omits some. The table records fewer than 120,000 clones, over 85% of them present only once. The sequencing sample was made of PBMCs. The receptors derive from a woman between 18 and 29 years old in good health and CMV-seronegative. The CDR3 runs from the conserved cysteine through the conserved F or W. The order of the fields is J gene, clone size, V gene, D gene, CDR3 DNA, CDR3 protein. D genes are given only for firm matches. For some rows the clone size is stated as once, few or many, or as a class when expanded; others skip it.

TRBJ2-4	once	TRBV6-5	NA	TGTGCCAGCAGTTTTAACAGGGTTCACATTCAGTACTTC	CASSFNRVHIQYF
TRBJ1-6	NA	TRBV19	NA	TGTGCCAGTAGTGTAAGGGGAGGAATAATTAATTCACCCCTCCACTTT	CASSVRGGIINSPLHF
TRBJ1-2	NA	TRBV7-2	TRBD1	TGTGCCAGCAGCCTAGGCACAGGGGACTATGGCTACACCTTC	CASSLGTGDYGYTF
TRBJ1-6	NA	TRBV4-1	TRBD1	TGCGCCAGCAGCCACCCGAAGGGGGCGGCTTCACCCCTCCACTTT	CASSHPKGAASPLHF
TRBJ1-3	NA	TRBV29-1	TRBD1	TGCAGCGTTGAGACAGGGGGAGGTGGAAACACCATATATTTT	CSVETGGGGNTIYF
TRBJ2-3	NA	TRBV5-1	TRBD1	TGCGCCAGCAGCTTGGAAGCAGGGGGCACGACAGATACGCAGTATTTT	CASSLEAGGTTDTQYF
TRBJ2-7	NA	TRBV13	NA	TGTGCCAGCATAAGGTTTGGTCAGGGCCCCTACGAGCAGTACTTC	CASIRFGQGPYEQYF
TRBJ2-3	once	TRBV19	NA	TGTGCCAGTAGTATCCGGGGCACAGATACGCAGTATTTT	CASSIRGTDTQYF
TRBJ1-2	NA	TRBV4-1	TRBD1	TGCGCCAGCGGCGCCTTGAACAGGGGGCAGGCTGGCTACACCTTC	CASGALNRGQAGYTF
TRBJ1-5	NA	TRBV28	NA	TGTGCCAGCAGGCCCCCGCGCAGGGGAAATCAGCCCCAGCATTTT	CASRPPRRGNQPQHF
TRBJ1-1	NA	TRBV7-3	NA	TGTGCCAGCAGCCGAGGGGGAAACACTGAAGCTTTCTTT	CASSRGGNTEAFF
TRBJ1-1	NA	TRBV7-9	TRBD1	TGTGCCAGCAGACCAGGGGGCGTCGTGGGGAACACTGAAGCTTTCTTT	CASRPGGVVGNTEAFF
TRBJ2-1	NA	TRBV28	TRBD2	TGTGCCAGCACCCTAGCGGGAGGCAATGAGCAGTTCTTC	CASTLAGGNEQFF
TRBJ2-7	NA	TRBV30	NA	TGTGCCTTTACAGGGATTTACTACGAGCAGTACTTC	CAFTGIYYEQYF
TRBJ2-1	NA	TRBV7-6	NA	TGTGCCAGCAGTCTGGTGGACAGTGGTATCGGAGAGCAGTTCTTC	CASSLVDSGIGEQFF
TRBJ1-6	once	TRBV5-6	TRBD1	TGTGCCAGCAGCCCGGGGGGACAGGGTAACTATAATTCACCCCTCCACTTT	CASSPGGQGNYNSPLHF
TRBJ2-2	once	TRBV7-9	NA	TGTGCCACCCAAGGGGTAACCGGGGAGCTGTTTTTT	CATQGVTGELFF
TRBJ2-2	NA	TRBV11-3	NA	TGTGCCAGCAGCTTATCCCGGAACACCGGGGAGCTGTTTTTT	CASSLSRNTGELFF
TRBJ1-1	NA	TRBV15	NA	TGTGCCACCAGCAGGACGGCGACTTTGGGTGAGAACACTGAAGCTTTCTTT	CATSRTATLGENTEAFF
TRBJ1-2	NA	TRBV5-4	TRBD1	TGTGCCAGCAGCTTCGACAGGGGGCAAAGCTATGGCTACACCTTC	CASSFDRGQSYGYTF
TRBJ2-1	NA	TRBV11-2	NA	TGTGCCAGCAGCTCCCCGCGGTGGGGGCCGGGCAATGAGCAGTTCTTC	CASSSPRWGPGNEQFF
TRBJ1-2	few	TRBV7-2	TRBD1	TGTGCCAGCAGCCCGGGGACAGTCCGTTGGGGCTACACCTTC	CASSPGTVRWGYTF
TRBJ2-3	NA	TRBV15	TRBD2	TGTGCCACCAGCAGAACCGCAGGACTAGGAACAGATACGCAGTATTTT	CATSRTAGLGTDTQYF
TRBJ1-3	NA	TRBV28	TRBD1	TGTGCCAGCAAGTCCGGGACAGGGGCTGGAAACACCATATATTTT	CASKSGTGAGNTIYF
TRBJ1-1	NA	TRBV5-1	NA	TGCGCCAGCAGCTTGGCAACAGGGAACACTGAAGCTTTCTTT	CASSLATGNTEAFF
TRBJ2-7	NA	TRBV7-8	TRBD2	TGTGCCAGCAGCCTGGGACGACTAGCCGCGAGCTCCTACGAGCAGTACTTC	CASSLGRLAASSYEQYF
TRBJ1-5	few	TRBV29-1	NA	TGCAGCGTTGCACAGGCTGATAGCAATCAGCCCCAGCATTTT	CSVAQADSNQPQHF
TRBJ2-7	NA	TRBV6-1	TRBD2	TGTGCCAGCGGACTAGCGGGAGGGGCCTACGAGCAGTACTTC	CASGLAGGAYEQYF
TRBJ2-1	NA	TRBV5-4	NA	TGTGCCAGCAGCTTGGACCCGGGCTCCTACAATGAGCAGTTCTTC	CASSLDPGSYNEQFF
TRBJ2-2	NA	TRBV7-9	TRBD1	TGTGCCAGCAGCACTGACAGGGCACCGAACACCGGGGAGCTGTTTTTT	CASSTDRAPNTGELFF
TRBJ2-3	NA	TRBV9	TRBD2	TGTGCCAGCAGTCCTAGCGGGGGGTCGACAGATACGCAGTATTTT	CASSPSGGSTDTQYF
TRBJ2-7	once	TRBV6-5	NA	TGTGCCAGCAGTTACTCGGGTAGCGGCCCTTACGAGCAGTACTTC	CASSYSGSGPYEQYF
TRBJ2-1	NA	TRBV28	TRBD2	TGTGCCAGCAGTTTTCTGGGACTAGCGGGAGGGAATGAGCAGTTCTTC	CASSFLGLAGGNEQFF
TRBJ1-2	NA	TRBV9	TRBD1	TGTGCCAGCAGCGTGAGCCACGGACAGGTAATTATGTATGGCTACACCTTC	CASSVSHGQVIMYGYTF
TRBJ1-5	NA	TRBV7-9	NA	TGTGCCAGCAGCTTCCAGGGGAGCAATCAGCCCCAGCATTTT	CASSFQGSNQPQHF
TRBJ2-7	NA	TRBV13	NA	TGTGCCAGCAGCTTAGGCCTAAGGCTAGCGAACATCTACGAGCAGTACTTC	CASSLGLRLANIYEQYF
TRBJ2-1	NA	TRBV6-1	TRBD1	TGTGCCAGCAGTGTTCGCGCGGGACAGGGGGACAATGAGCAGTTCTTC	CASSVRAGQGDNEQFF
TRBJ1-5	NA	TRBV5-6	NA	TGTGCCAGCAGCTTTCGGGGTGGGAATAGCAATCAGCCCCAGCATTTT	CASSFRGGNSNQPQHF
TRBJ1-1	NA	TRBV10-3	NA	TGTGCCATCAGTGAGTCCCTTACAACGAACACTGAAGCTTTCTTT	CAISESLTTNTEAFF
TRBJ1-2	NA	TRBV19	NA	TGTGCCAGTAGTGTTTACAGCTATGGCTACACCTTC	CASSVYSYGYTF
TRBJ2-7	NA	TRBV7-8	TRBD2	TGTGCCAGCAGCTCGATACTAGCGGGAGGCCCGACCCCACCTTACGAGCAGTACTTC	CASSSILAGGPTPPYEQYF
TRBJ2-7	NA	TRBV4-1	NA	TGCGCCAGCAGCCAAGATAGGGGGGGGGACCTTTACGAGCAGTACTTC	CASSQDRGGDLYEQYF
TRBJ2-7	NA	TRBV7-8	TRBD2	TGTGCCAGCGGACGTGGGAGGGTCCTTACCTACGAGCAGTACTTC	CASGRGRVLTYEQYF
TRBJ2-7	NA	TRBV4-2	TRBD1	TGTGCCAGCAGCCACCTTCGAGGGGACAGGTCCAGCTCCTACGAGCAGTACTTC	CASSHLRGDRSSSYEQYF
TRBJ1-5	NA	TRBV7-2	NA	TGTGCCAGCAGCTTATCGGGGAATCAGCCCCAGCATTTT	CASSLSGNQPQHF
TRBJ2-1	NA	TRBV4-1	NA	TGCGCCAGCAGCCAAGCTAGCTCCTACAATGAGCAGTTCTTC	CASSQASSYNEQFF
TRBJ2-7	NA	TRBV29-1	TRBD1	TGCAGCGCTTTAGGACAGGGGGCTTACGAGCAGTACTTC	CSALGQGAYEQYF
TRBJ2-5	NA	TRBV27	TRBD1	TGTGCCAGCAGGAACCCGACAGGGATGTTAGAGACCCAGTACTTC	CASRNPTGMLETQYF
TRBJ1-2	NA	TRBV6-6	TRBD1	TGTGCCAGCAATGCAGGGGGCCATGGCTACACCTTC	CASNAGGHGYTF
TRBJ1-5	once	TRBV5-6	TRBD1	TGTGCCAGCAGCGGCGGACAGGGTAGGGTTTATAGCAATCAGCCCCAGCATTTT	CASSGGQGRVYSNQPQHF